These 5 T cell receptor beta chains originate from one sample sequenced in a study of blood T cell repertoires in COVID-19. Here immunoSEQ multiplex PCR was the method, and the copy in TCRdb shows in-frame clones only, minus some. Among some 290,000 clones, around 90% were seen once, and the ten largest hold about 1%. Material for sequencing was peripheral blood. The origin of the receptors is a middle-aged woman with COVID-19, enrolled during active disease.

This chain links TRBV10-3 with TRBJ2-3, with 14 bases aligning to TRBD2. The germline gives CDR1 ENHRY, CDR2 SYGVKD. The ends lost 6 bases at V and 4 bases at J; junction bases unmatched: 6. This CDR3 comprises 16 residues. The CDR3 region is CAIRGTSGSISDTQYF. Here the CDR3 DNA reads TGTGCCATCAGAGGGACTAGCGGGAGTATTTCAGATACGCAGTATTTT.

This rearrangement joins TRBV18 to TRBJ1-1, with D possibly TRBD1 on 5 matching bases. The CDR3 consists of 15 residues. V was clipped by 2 bases and J by 3 bases, with 13 bases between them. From germline, CDR1 is KGHSH and CDR2 LQKENI. DNA of the CDR3: TGTGCCAGCTCACCAAGTGGGGGGGATGACACTGAAGCTTTCTTT. Translated, it gives CASSPSGGDDTEAFF.

V and J are TRBV6-5 and TRBJ1-2; D perhaps matches TRBD1 (6 bases). The CDR3 is 15 residues long. The germline V and J ends were trimmed by 7 bases and 7 bases, with 22 bases remaining between them. Germline V lookup: CDR1 MNHEY, CDR2 SVGAGI. The CDR3 DNA reads as TGTGCCAGCACCCCCAAGGGGGGGGAGAGATTTGGCTACACCTTC. Protein sequence: CASTPKGGERFGYTF.

The CDR3 here is CASPLLGGRGGGQYF. As DNA, the CDR3 is TGTGCCAGCCCACTGTTGGGGGGACGCGGGGGTGGGCAGTACTTC. This chain uses TRBV6-5 with TRBJ2-7, with 7 bases lining up with TRBD2. Germline V lookup: CDR1 MNHEY, CDR2 SVGAGI. V was clipped by 8 bases and J by 9 bases; unmatched bases: 19. The CDR3 contains 15 residues.

This sequence joins TRBV2 and TRBJ2-1, with 7 bases lining up with TRBD2. Trimming removed 5 bases from V and 0 bases from J; junction bases left unmatched: 7. Per the germline V gene, CDR1 is SNHLY and CDR2 is FYNNEI. The length of the CDR3 is 16 residues. In DNA form, the CDR3 reads TGTGCCAGCAGTCCTCAAGCGGGGCGCTCCTACAATGAGCAGTTCTTC. It is translated as CASSPQAGRSYNEQFF.